Below are 8 T cell receptor beta chains sequenced from a single sample in a study of beta chain features in type 1 diabetes. Findings and caveats of the study: Shortening that was moderate but significant affected the TCRB CDR3s of Type 1 diabetes patients in all four CD4+ subsets.

Antigen specificity for these receptors is unknown. TCRB transcripts that were expressed got sequenced, as all of the isolated RNA had been reverse transcribed. Repertoires were generated with immunoSEQ multiplex PCR, while TCRdb's copy carries only in-frame clones and drops some. The profile shows 280,000 or so clones, about 15% of them singletons. What was sequenced was naive CD4+ T cells from blood. These receptors originate from a man between 18 and 35 years old with type 1 diabetes.

The chain couples TRBV29-1 to TRBJ1-5; D may be TRBD1 (6 bases). Germline CDR1 and CDR2: SQVTM and ANQGSEA. This CDR3 has 13 amino acids. The germline V and J ends were trimmed by 7 bases and 4 bases, with 14 bases remaining between them. This chain's CDR3 is CSGDEDRNQPQHF. The CDR3, as DNA: TGCAGCGGGGATGAAGACAGGAATCAGCCCCAGCATTTT.

This rearrangement joins TRBV30 to TRBJ2-7, with 8 bases matching TRBD1. Germline trimming cut 3 bases from V and 4 bases from J; bases unmatched to any gene: 8. The germline gives CDR1 GTSNPN, CDR2 SVGIG (reference sequence). The CDR3 has 14 amino acids. CDR3 loop: CAWSADRAKYEQYF. CDR3 nucleotides: TGTGCCTGGAGCGCGGACAGGGCTAAATACGAGCAGTACTTC. Full variable domain (outside the CDR3, taken from reference TRBV30 and TRBJ2-7): SQTIHQWPATLVQPVGSPLSLECTVEGTSNPNLYWYRQAAGRGLQLLFYSVGIGQISSEVPQNLSASRPQDRQFILSSKKLLLSDSGFYLCAWSADRAKYEQYFGPGTRLTVT.

This clone occurred a few times. Other DNA sequences within the sample encode an identical CDR3. This chain uses TRBV28 with TRBJ2-7; tentative D call: TRBD2 (5 bases). Germline assignment: CDR1 MDHEN and CDR2 SYDVKM. The CDR3 extends over 12 amino acids. The V and J ends lost 2 bases and 3 bases respectively, with 5 bases between them. The CDR3 protein is CASSLGSYEQYF. CDR3 bases: TGTGCCAGCAGTTTAGGGAGCTACGAGCAGTACTTC.

The V and J genes are TRBV29-1 and TRBJ2-7, with D tentatively TRBD1 (6 bases). The CDR3 loop spans 12 amino acids. Germline loops: CDR1 SQVTM, CDR2 ANQGSEA. Trimming removed 7 bases at V and 5 bases at J, with 15 bases between. In nucleotides, the CDR3 is TGCAGCGCCTACAGGGAATCCCACGAGCAGTACTTC. Its protein product is CSAYRESHEQYF.

The chain uses TRBV11-3 and TRBJ2-1; TRBD2 aligns across 9 bases. The CDR3 consists of 16 residues. CDR1 is SGHNT, CDR2 YENEEA, per germline. The J segment lost 4 bases and the V segment lost 4 bases, leaving 8 bases of the junction unmatched. CDR3 protein: CASSSLLAGGYNEQFF. The CDR3 region has the DNA TGTGCCAGCAGCTCTCTTCTCGCGGGGGGGTACAATGAGCAGTTCTTC.

CDR3 DNA sequence: TGTGCCAGCAGGGGGACTAGCGGACCCTACGAGCAGTACTTC. This encodes CASRGTSGPYEQYF. This chain connects TRBV5-6 to TRBJ2-7, with 11 bases identical to TRBD2. V lost 5 bases to trimming and J lost 2 bases; unmatched junction nucleotides: 3. The CDR3 spans 14 residues. Looked up from germline, CDR1 is SGHDT and CDR2 is YYEEEE.

In this sample, this clone turned up a few times. The chain joins TRBV7-2 to TRBJ1-5, with D possibly being TRBD1 (5 bases). The CDR3 has 14 residues. Germline CDR1 is SGHTA and CDR2 is FQGNSA. Trimming stripped 8 bases from V and 0 bases from J, with 11 bases between. DNA for the CDR3: TGTGCCAGCGCTTCGGGGGGTAGCAATCAGCCCCAGCATTTT. As protein: CASASGGSNQPQHF.

This clone has only a few counts. V usage is TRBV7-9 and J usage is TRBJ2-5, with TRBD2 matching over 15 bases. In germline, CDR1 is SEHNR, CDR2 FQNEAQ (reference sequence). The CDR3 is 18 residues long. The J segment lost 5 bases and the V segment lost 3 bases, leaving 10 bases of the junction unmatched. This CDR3 is CASSFQRTSGGAQETQYF. In nucleotides, the CDR3 is TGTGCCAGCAGCTTTCAGAGGACTAGCGGGGGGGCCCAGGAGACCCAGTACTTC.